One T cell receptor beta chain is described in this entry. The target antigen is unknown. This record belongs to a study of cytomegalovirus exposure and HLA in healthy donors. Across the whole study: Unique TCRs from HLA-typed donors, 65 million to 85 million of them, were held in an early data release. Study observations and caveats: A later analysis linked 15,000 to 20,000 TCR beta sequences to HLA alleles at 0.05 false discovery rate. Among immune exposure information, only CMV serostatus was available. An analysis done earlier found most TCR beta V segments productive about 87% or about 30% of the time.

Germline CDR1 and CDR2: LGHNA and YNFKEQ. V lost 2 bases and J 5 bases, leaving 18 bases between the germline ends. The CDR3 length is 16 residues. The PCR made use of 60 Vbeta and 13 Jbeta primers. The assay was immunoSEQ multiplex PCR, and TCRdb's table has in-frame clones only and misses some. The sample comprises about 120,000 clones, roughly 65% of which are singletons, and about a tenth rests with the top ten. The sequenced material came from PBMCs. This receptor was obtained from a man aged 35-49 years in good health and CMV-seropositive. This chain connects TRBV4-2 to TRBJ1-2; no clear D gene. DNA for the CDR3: TGTGCCAGCAGCCAAACCTGGGCCCGCACTGCTTATGGCTACACCTTC. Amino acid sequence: CASSQTWARTAYGYTF.